Reported below is one T cell receptor (beta chain). The sample is drawn from a study of blood T cell repertoires in COVID-19. Participants were aged about 18 to 100 years from around 25 US areas. Germline V gene lookup returns CDR1 LGHNA and CDR2 YNFKEQ. This CDR3 is 16 amino acids long. V was shortened by 0 bases and J by 2 bases, with 13 bases between the two germline ends. Sequencing was performed with immunoSEQ multiplex PCR; in TCRdb, only in-frame clones are kept and a portion is missing. The sample shows a few hundred thousand clones, roughly 91% of them seen only once. Sequenced input: PBMCs or T cells enriched from blood (not recorded which). The chain joins TRBV4-2 to TRBJ1-1; a weak D match, TRBD1 (6 bases). The source of this sequence is a woman aged 18-30 years who had recovered from COVID-19. The CDR3 region is CASSQDWRQVNTEAFF. As DNA, the CDR3 is TGTGCCAGCAGCCAAGATTGGAGACAGGTTAACACTGAAGCTTTCTTT.